This T cell receptor (beta chain) was sequenced for a study of T cell changes during pregnancy in multiple sclerosis. The method was immunoSEQ multiplex PCR; TCRdb's version includes in-frame clones alone and lacks a portion of them. The data show around 56,000 clones, approximately 91% seen once. V was shortened by 4 bases and J by 4 bases, with 13 bases between the two germline ends. The CDR3 consists of 14 residues. Per germline, CDR1 SNHLY and CDR2 FYNNEI. The chain couples TRBV2 to TRBJ1-2; tentative D call: TRBD1 (6 bases). The starting material was CD4+ T cells from peripheral blood mononuclear cells, obtained in the third trimester of pregnancy. The clonotype originates from a female donor with multiple sclerosis, enrolled in a pregnancy study. The CDR3 protein is CASSGNSRGYGYTF. Here the CDR3 DNA reads TGTGCCAGCAGTGGGAATTCCAGGGGCTATGGCTACACCTTC. The variable domain in full, completed from reference TRBV2 and TRBJ1-2, reads EPEVTQTPSHQVTQMGQEVILRCVPISNHLYFYWYRQILGQKVEFLVSFYNNEISEKSEIFDDQFSVERPDGSNFTLKIRSTKLEDSAMYFCASSGNSRGYGYTFGSGTRLTVV.